This is a list of T cell receptor beta chains from one sample in a study of regulatory T cells in long-lasting Graves disease. From the multiplex PCR reads, TCRdb called clonotypes with MiXCR, one entry per CDR3 protein. The sample holds 620,000 or so distinct CDR3 sequences, roughly 15% seen once. The data were also submitted as part of a second study, on T cells in Graves' hyperthyroidism and ophthalmopathy.

The sequences come from peripheral blood mononuclear cells (PBMCs), collected at new diagnosis, from a patient treated with antithyroid drugs. Receptors were obtained from a woman aged 25 to 45 with Graves disease. CDR3s include the opening cysteine and the closing phenylalanine or tryptophan. D genes are given only for firm matches. A clone size is listed for some rows: how often the clone was seen (once, few, many), or a class if it is expanded.

D | J | V | size | CDR3 | DNA
TRBD2 | TRBJ2-3 | TRBV18 | . | CASSPELAGADTQYF | TGTGCCAGCTCACCGGAACTAGCGGGAGCAGATACGCAGTATTTT
. | TRBJ1-5 | TRBV4-1 | . | CASSQDRRGQPQHF | TGCGCCAGCAGCCAAGATCGGCGGGGACAGCCCCAGCATTTT
. | TRBJ1-2 | TRBV7-9 | . | CASSLYPPGLMVSGYTF | TGTGCCAGCAGCTTATACCCCCCGGGTCTCATGGTATCCGGCTACACCTTC
. | TRBJ2-2 | TRBV2 | few | CASSAGTHTGELFF | TGTGCCAGCAGTGCCGGGACCCACACCGGGGAGCTGTTTTTT
. | TRBJ1-2 | TRBV2 | many | CASSELVNYGYTF | TGTGCCAGCAGTGAACTGGTCAACTATGGCTACACCTTC
TRBD1 | TRBJ2-4 | TRBV11-2 | many | CAAGTGKNIQYF | TGTGCCGCCGGGACAGGGAAGAACATTCAGTACTTC
. | TRBJ1-4 | TRBV3-1 | few | CASSLRLKGSNEKLFF | TGTGCCAGCAGCCTTCGTTTGAAGGGTTCTAATGAAAAACTGTTTTTT
TRBD1 | TRBJ2-1 | TRBV6-5 | . | CASSYNDRDLNNEQFF | TGTGCCAGCAGTTACAATGACAGGGACCTAAACAATGAGCAATTCTTC
. | TRBJ1-2 | TRBV11-2 | many | CASSRGGLSGYTF | TGTGCCAGCAGCCGGGGGGGGTTGAGTGGCTACACCTTC
. | TRBJ2-7 | TRBV7-9 | many | CASRNEGDYEQYF | TGTGCCAGCAGAAATGAGGGGGACTACGAGCAGTACTTC
. | TRBJ2-3 | TRBV12-3/TRBV12-4 | . | CASSLARDQPQYF | TGTGCCAGCAGTTTAGCGCGAGATCAGCCCCAGTATTTT
. | TRBJ1-4 | TRBV3-1 | few | CASSQDFGLGMREKLFF | TGTGCCAGCAGCCAAGATTTCGGTCTGGGCATGAGGGAAAAACTGTTTTTT
. | TRBJ1-1 | TRBV12-3/TRBV12-4 | many | CASSLSGSEWFAFF | TGTGCCAGCAGTTTGTCCGGGTCGGAGTGGTTTGCTTTCTTT
. | TRBJ2-5 | TRBV29-1 | many | CSGGGLAIKTQYF | TGCAGCGGGGGGGGGCTAGCTATTAAGACCCAGTACTTC
. | TRBJ1-2 | TRBV7-2 | many | CASSLSPGMRSGYTF | TGTGCCAGCAGCTTATCCCCAGGGATGAGAAGTGGCTACACCTTC
TRBD1 | TRBJ1-5 | TRBV7-9 | . | CATTRGQGNQPQHF | TGTGCCACCACGAGGGGACAGGGAAATCAGCCCCAGCATTTT
. | TRBJ2-3 | TRBV4-1 | . | CASSLTRLTDTQYF | TGCGCCAGCAGCCTTACCCGACTCACAGATACGCAGTATTTT
. | TRBJ2-7 | TRBV7-9 | many | CASSTPRGEQYF | TGTGCCAGCAGCACCCCAAGAGGCGAGCAGTACTTC
. | TRBJ2-5 | TRBV7-3 | few | CASSFYGLDETQYF | TGTGCCAGCAGCTTTTACGGACTCGACGAGACCCAGTACTTC
. | TRBJ1-6 | TRBV27 | few | CASPGALHF | TGTGCCAGCCCGGGGGCCCTCCACTTT
. | TRBJ2-1 | TRBV29-1 | many | CSVEVGENEQFF | TGCAGCGTTGAAGTCGGGGAGAATGAGCAGTTCTTC
. | TRBJ1-5 | TRBV7-9 | few | CASSLDAAAGTQHF | TGTGCCAGCAGCTTAGATGCCGCCGCAGGGACCCAGCATTTT
. | TRBJ2-1 | TRBV27 | many | CASSLGGSGSLEQFF | TGTGCCAGCAGTTTAGGGGGAAGCGGGTCTCTTGAGCAGTTCTTC
TRBD2 | TRBJ2-7 | TRBV11-2 | . | CASSLDINPGLENEQYF | TGTGCCAGCAGCTTAGATATTAACCCCGGACTAGAAAACGAGCAGTACTTC
TRBD2 | TRBJ2-3 | TRBV29-1 | many | CSGGLAGVTDTQYF | TGCAGCGGGGGACTAGCGGGAGTCACAGATACGCAGTATTTT
. | TRBJ2-1 | TRBV30 | many | CAWWTGKGNEQFF | TGTGCCTGGTGGACGGGAAAGGGCAATGAGCAGTTCTTC
. | TRBJ2-7 | TRBV28 | many | CASSFPAASSYEQYF | TGTGCCAGCAGTTTTCCGGCAGCGAGCTCCTACGAGCAGTACTTC
. | TRBJ1-1 | TRBV18 | few | CASLLGDPGPEAFF | TGTGCCAGCCTCCTCGGGGACCCTGGTCCTGAAGCTTTCTTT
TRBD1 | TRBJ2-7 | TRBV7-9 | once | CASSLGTGSGYEQYF | TGTGCCAGCAGCTTAGGGACAGGGAGTGGGTACGAGCAGTACTTC
TRBD2 | TRBJ2-1 | TRBV2 | many | CASSTGLAGAPSVF | TGTGCCAGCAGTACCGGACTAGCGGGAGCCCCGTCGGTCTTC
. | TRBJ1-5 | TRBV28 | many | CASSLVMSNQPQHF | TGTGCCAGCAGTTTGGTGATGAGCAATCAGCCCCAGCATTTT
. | TRBJ1-1 | TRBV4-1 | many | CASSQVRDTEAFF | TGCGCCAGCAGCCAAGTAAGGGACACTGAAGCTTTCTTT
TRBD1 | TRBJ1-6 | TRBV2 | many | CASRLGTDNSPLHF | TGTGCCAGCCGGTTGGGGACAGACAATTCACCCCTCCACTTT
TRBD2 | TRBJ2-3 | TRBV7-2 | few | CASSPTGLAGADTQYF | TGTGCCAGCAGCCCTACGGGGCTAGCGGGGGCAGATACGCAGTATTTT
TRBD1 | TRBJ1-1 | TRBV19 | few | CASKRQGRYTEAFF | TGTGCCTCAAAACGACAGGGGAGGTACACTGAAGCTTTCTTT
TRBD2 | TRBJ2-7 | TRBV20-1 | few | CSPRVAGVYEQYF | TGCAGTCCCCGGGTAGCGGGAGTCTACGAGCAGTACTTC
. | TRBJ1-1 | TRBV29-1 | many | CSVEGSGAGPEAFF | TGCAGCGTTGAAGGTTCCGGTGCTGGACCTGAAGCTTTCTTT
. | TRBJ1-5 | TRBV19 | few | CASSISEQPQHF | TGTGCCAGTAGTATTTCAGAACAGCCCCAGCATTTT
. | TRBJ1-1 | TRBV28 | many | CASSLVPQDTEAFF | TGTGCCAGCAGTTTAGTCCCCCAGGACACTGAAGCTTTCTTT
TRBD1 | TRBJ2-5 | TRBV5-1 | . | CASSRRQGVGETQYF | TGCGCCAGCAGCAGAAGACAGGGGGTAGGGGAGACCCAGTACTTC
. | TRBJ2-1 | TRBV7-2 | . | CASSPTRNNEQFF | TGTGCCAGCAGTCCTACTAGAAACAATGAGCAGTTCTTC